This T cell receptor beta chain came from a study of cytomegalovirus exposure and HLA in healthy donors. Researchers ran the PCR with 60 Vbeta and 13 Jbeta primers. Repertoires were generated with immunoSEQ multiplex PCR, while TCRdb's copy carries only in-frame clones and drops some. The sample lists roughly 150,000 clones, roughly 77% occurring once. Healthy bone marrow donors formed the donor group. Study-wide points: The authors later linked a missense DCLRE1C variant to TCR beta V- and J-gene trimming.

This clone was seen once. Its antigen is undetermined. The CDR3 sequence is 14 residues long. In germline, CDR1 is ENHRY, CDR2 SYGVKD. V dropped 6 bases and J dropped 4; count of bases not matched to a gene: 9. The source is a man in his forties or fifties in good health and CMV-seropositive. Source material: PBMCs. The rearrangement uses TRBV10-3 and TRBJ2-7; 7 positions match TRBD1. The CDR3 nucleotides are TGTGCCATCAGCAAGGGGACAGACAGTTACGAGCAGTACTTC. This codes for CAISKGTDSYEQYF.